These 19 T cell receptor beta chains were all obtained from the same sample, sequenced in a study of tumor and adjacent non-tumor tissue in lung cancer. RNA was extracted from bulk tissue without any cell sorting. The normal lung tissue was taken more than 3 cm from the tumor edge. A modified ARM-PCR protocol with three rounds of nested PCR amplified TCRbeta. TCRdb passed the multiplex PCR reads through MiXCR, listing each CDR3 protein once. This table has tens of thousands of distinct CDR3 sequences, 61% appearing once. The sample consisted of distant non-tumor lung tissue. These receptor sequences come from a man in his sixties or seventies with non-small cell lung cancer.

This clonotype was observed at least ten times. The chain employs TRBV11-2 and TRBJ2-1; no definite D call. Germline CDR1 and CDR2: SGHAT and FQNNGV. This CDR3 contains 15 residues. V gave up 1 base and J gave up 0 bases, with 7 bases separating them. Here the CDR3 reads CASSLGLGSYNEQFF. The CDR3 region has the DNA TGTGCCAGCAGCTTAGGTTTAGGCTCCTACAATGAGCAGTTCTTC.

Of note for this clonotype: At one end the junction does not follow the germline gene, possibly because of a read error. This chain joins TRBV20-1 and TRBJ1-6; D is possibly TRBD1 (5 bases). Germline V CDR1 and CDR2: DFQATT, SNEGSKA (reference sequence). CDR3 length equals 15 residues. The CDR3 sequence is CTASRGDAKNSPLQF. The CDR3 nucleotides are TGCACTGCTAGTCGTGGGGACGCGAAAAATTCACCCCTCCAATTT.

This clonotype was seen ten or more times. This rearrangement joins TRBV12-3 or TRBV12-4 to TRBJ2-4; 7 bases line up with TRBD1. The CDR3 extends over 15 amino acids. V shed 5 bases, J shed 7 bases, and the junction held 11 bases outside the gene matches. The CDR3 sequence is CASSPARGQTNIQYF. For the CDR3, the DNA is TGTGCCAGCAGTCCCGCCCGGGGACAGACGAACATTCAGTACTTC.

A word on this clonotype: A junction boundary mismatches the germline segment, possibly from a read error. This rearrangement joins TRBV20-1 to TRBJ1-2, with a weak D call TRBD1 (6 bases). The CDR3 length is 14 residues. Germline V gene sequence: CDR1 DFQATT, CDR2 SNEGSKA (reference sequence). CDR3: CSADSGTLANGYTF. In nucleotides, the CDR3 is TGTAGTGCTGACTCCGGGACACTCGCGAATGGCTACACCTTC.

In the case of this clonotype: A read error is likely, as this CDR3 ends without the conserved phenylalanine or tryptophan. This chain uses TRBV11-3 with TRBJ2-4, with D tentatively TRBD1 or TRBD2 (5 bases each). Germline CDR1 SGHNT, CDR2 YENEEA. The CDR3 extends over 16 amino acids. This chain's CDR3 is CANSDNEGLAKNIQYL. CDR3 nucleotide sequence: TGTGCCAACAGCGATAACGAGGGGCTAGCCAAAAATATTCAGTACCTC.

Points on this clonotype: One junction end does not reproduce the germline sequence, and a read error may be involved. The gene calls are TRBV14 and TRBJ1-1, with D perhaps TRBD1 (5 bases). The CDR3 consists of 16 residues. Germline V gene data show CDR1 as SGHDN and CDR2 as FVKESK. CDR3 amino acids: CASSRYLGTANTEASF. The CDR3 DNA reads TGTGCTAGCAGCCGGTACCTCGGGACTGCCAACACTGAAGCTTCCTTT.

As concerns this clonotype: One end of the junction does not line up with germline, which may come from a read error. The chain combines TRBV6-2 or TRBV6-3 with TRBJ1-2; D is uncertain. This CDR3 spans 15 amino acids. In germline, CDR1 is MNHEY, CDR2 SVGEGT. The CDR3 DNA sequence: TGTGCTAGCACCCCGTTCGCAACCATGAACCATGGCTACACCTTC. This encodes CASTPFATMNHGYTF.

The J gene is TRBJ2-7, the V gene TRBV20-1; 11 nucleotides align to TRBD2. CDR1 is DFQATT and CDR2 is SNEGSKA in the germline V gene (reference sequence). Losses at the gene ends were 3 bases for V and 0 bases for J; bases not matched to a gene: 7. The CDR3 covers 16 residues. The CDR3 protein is CSARERLAGTSYEQYF. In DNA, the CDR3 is TGCAGTGCTAGGGAAAGACTAGCGGGGACCTCCTACGAGCAGTACTTC.

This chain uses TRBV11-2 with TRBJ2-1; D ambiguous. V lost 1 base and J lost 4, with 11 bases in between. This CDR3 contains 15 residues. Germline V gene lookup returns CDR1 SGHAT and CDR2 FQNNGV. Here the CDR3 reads CASSLGLDSYNEQFF. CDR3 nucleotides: TGTGCCAGCAGCTTAGGTTTAGACTCATACAATGAGCAGTTCTTC.

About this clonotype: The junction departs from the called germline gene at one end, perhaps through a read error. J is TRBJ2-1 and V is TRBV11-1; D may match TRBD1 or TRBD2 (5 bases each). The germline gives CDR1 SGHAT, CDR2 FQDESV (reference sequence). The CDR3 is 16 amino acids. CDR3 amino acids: CANSLGVACGDNEQFF. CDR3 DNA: TGTGCCAACAGCTTAGGGGTAGCGTGTGGAGACAATGAGCAGTTCTTC. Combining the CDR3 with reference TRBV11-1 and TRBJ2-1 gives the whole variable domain EAEVAQSPRYKITEKSQAVAFWCDPISGHATLYWYRQILGQGPELLVQFQDESVVDDSQLPKDRFSAERLKGVDSTLKIQPAELGDSAMYLCANSLGVACGDNEQFFGPGTRLTVL.

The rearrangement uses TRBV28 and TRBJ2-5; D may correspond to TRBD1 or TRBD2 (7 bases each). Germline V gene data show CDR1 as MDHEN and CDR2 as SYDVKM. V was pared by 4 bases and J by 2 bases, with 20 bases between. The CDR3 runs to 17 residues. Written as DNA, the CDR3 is TGTGCCAGCAGTTCGGTGACAGGGAGGGACGCGCAAGAGACCCAGTACTTC. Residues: CASSSVTGRDAQETQYF.

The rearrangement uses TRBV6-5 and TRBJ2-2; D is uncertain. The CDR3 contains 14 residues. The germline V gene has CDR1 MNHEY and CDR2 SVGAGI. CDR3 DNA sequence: TGTGCGATCAGTTACTCGTCCACCACCGGGGAGCTGTTTTTT. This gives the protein CAISYSSTTGELFF.

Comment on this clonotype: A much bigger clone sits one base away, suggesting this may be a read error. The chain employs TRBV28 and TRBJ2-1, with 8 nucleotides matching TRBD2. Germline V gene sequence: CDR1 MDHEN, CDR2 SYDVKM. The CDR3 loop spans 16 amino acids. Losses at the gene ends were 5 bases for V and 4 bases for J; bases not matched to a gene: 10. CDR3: CASSTLTSGSYNEQFF. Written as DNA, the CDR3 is TGTGCCAGCAGTACCCTTACCAGCGGGAGTTACAATGAGCAGTTCTTC.

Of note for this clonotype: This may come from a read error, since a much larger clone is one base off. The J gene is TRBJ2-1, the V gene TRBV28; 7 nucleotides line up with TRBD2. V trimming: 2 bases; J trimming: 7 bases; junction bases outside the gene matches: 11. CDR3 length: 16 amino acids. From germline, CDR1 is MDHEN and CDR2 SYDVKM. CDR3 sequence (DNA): TGTGCCAGCAGTTTAATAGGCCTAGCGGCACGGAATGAGCAGTTCTTC. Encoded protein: CASSLIGLAARNEQFF.

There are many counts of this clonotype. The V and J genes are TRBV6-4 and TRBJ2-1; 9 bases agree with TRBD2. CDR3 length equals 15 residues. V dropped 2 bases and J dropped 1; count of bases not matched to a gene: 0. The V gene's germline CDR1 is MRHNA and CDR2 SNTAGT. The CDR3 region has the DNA TGTGCCAGCAGTGACCTAGCGGGGTCCTACAATGAGCAGTTCTTC. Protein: CASSDLAGSYNEQFF.

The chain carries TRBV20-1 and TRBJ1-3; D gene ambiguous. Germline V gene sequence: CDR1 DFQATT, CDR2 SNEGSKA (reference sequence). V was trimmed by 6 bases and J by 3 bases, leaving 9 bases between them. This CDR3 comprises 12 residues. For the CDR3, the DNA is TGCAGTGCCCGCAGTTATGGAAACACCATATATTTT. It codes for CSARSYGNTIYF.

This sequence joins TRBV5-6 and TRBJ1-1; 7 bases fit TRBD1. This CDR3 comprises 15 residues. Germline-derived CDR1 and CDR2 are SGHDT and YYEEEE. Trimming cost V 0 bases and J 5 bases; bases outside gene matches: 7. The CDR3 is CASSLGPTGETEAFF. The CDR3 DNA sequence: TGTGCCAGCAGCTTGGGGCCTACAGGGGAGACTGAAGCTTTCTTT.

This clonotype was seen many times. The chain's CDR3 is CASSPGQGREKLFF. The CDR3 DNA follows: TGTGCCAGCAGCCCGGGACAGGGTCGTGAAAAACTGTTTTTT. This chain uses TRBV6-5 with TRBJ1-4, with TRBD1 identical over 9 bases. This CDR3 is built from 14 residues. Germline trimming cut 6 bases from V and 7 bases from J; bases unmatched to any gene: 6. Germline assignment: CDR1 MNHEY and CDR2 SVGAGI.

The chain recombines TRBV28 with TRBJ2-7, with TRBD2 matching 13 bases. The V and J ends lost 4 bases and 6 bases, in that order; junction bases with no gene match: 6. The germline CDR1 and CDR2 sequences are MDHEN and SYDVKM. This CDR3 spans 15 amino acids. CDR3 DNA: TGTGCCAGCAGTTCCACTAGCGGGAGGGCCGTCGAGCAGTACTTC. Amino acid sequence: CASSSTSGRAVEQYF.